The 7 T cell receptor beta chains below were found in one sample sequenced in a study of PD-1 blockade in mismatch repair-deficient tumors (dated by TCRdb to between 2016 and 2019). The library was generated by the immunoSEQ multiplex PCR assay. TCRdb mirrors the immuneACCESS table, restricted to in-frame sequences. Some clones are absent from its copies; in checked studies, under half trace to an unresolved V gene, and the reason for the others is unknown. Across this sample there are roughly 120,000 clones, with about nine tenths seen only once. Of the sample, 10% to 15% is held by the ten largest clones. The sequencing used peripheral blood, collected almost 74 weeks after starting pembrolizumab. The receptor source for this set is an adult with mismatch repair-deficient cancer.

This clone was seen more than once but under ten times. The chain uses TRBV6-5 and TRBJ2-3; D remains unclear. V lost 5 bases and J lost 6, with 12 bases in between. Germline values: CDR1 MNHEY, CDR2 SVGAGI. This CDR3 is 13 amino acids long. CDR3 region: CASSTQLGDTQYF. The CDR3 nucleotides are TGTGCCAGCAGTACCCAATTGGGGGATACGCAGTATTTT.

This sequence joins TRBV7-9 and TRBJ1-2, with D unclear. The germline V gene encodes CDR1 SEHNR and CDR2 FQNEAQ (reference sequence). The length of the CDR3 is 12 residues. Trimming pared 3 bases from V and 10 bases from J, leaving 12 bases between. In DNA, the CDR3 is TGTGCCAGCAGCTTTGACGACCGTGTCTACACCTTC. Translation: CASSFDDRVYTF.

In its sample, this clone was seen once. The V call is TRBV5-1, the J call TRBJ2-7; 10 nucleotides agree with TRBD1. The CDR3 contains 14 residues. V was pared by 3 bases and J by 4 bases, with 4 bases of the junction left unmatched. CDR1 is SGHRS and CDR2 is YFSETQ in the germline V gene. Written as DNA, the CDR3 is TGCGCCAGCAGCTACGAGGACAGGGGGTACGAGCAGTACTTC. This codes for CASSYEDRGYEQYF.

CDR3: CASSLDRFRFEQYF. CDR3 DNA sequence: TGCGCCAGCAGCTTGGACAGGTTTAGGTTCGAGCAGTACTTC. The rearrangement joins TRBV5-1 to TRBJ2-7; a possible D gene is TRBD1 (5 bases). This CDR3 region has 14 residues. Trimming removed 0 bases from V and 6 bases from J, with 13 bases in between. Germline V gene lookup returns CDR1 SGHRS and CDR2 YFSETQ.

The chain links TRBV28 to TRBJ2-1; D call uncertain. CDR1 and CDR2 (germline): MDHEN, SYDVKM. This CDR3 contains 14 residues. V shed 1 base and J shed 0 bases, with 4 bases lying between them. CDR3 sequence: CASSLSSSYNEQFF. CDR3 sequence (DNA): TGTGCCAGCAGTTTATCTAGCTCCTACAATGAGCAGTTCTTC.

The CDR3, as DNA: TGTGCCACCAGCAGGACTAGCGGGAGGTACGAGCAGTACTTC. Its translation is CATSRTSGRYEQYF. The chain is built from TRBV15 and TRBJ2-7; TRBD2 matches at 13 bases. V dropped 3 bases and J dropped 4; count of bases not matched to a gene: 0. The CDR3 sequence is 14 residues long. Germline CDR1 reads LNHNV; CDR2 reads YYDKDF (reference sequence).

Details on this clone: The same CDR3 can be traced to other DNA sequences in this sample. This rearrangement joins TRBV7-9 to TRBJ2-5, with D perhaps matching TRBD1 or TRBD2 (6 bases each). Per the germline V gene, CDR1 is SEHNR and CDR2 is FQNEAQ (reference sequence). The ends were cut back, 1 base at V and 5 bases at J, with 11 bases in the middle. The CDR3 has 14 residues. Here the CDR3 DNA reads TGTGCCAGCAGCTTAGGGGGGGCCCAGGAGACCCAGTACTTC. Protein sequence: CASSLGGAQETQYF.